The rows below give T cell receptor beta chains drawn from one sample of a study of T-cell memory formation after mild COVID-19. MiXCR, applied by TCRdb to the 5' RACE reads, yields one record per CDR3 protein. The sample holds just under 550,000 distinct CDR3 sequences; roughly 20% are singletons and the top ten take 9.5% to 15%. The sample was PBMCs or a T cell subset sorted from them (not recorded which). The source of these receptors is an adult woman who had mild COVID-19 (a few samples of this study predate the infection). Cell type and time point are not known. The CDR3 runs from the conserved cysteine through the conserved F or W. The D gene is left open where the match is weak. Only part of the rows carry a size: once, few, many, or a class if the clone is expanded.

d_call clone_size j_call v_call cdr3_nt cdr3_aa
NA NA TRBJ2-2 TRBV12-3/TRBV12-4 TGTGCCAGCAGTTTGTTTAAGCGGAACACCGGGGAGCTGTTTTTT CASSLFKRNTGELFF
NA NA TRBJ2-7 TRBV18 TGTGCCAGCTCCCCCCCAGGGAAGCGGGCCACCTACGAGCAGTACTTC CASSPPGKRATYEQYF
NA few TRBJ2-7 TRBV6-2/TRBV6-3 TGTGCCAGCAGTTACACGTGGACGGCAGACTACGAGCAGTACTTC CASSYTWTADYEQYF
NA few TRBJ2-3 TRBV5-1 TGCGCCAGCAGCTACCCATCCGTGGGAACACAGGATACGCAGTATTTT CASSYPSVGTQDTQYF
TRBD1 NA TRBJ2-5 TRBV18 TGTGCCAGCTCACGACAGGGGGAAGAGACCCAGTACTTC CASSRQGEETQYF
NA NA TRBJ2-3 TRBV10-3 TGTGCCATCAGTGAGTCGGGGGTGGTCACAGATACGCAGTATTTT CAISESGVVTDTQYF
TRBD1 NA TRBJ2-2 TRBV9 TGTGCCAGCAGCGCGGGACAGCCGGGAACCGGGGAGCTGTTTTTT CASSAGQPGTGELFF
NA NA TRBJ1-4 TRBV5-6 TGTGCCAGCAGCTCGTACCGATATGACACGTTAAATGAAAAACTGTTTTTT CASSSYRYDTLNEKLFF
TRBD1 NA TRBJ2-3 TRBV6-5 TGTGCCAGCAGTTGGGGACAGACGGGAGATACGCAGTATTTT CASSWGQTGDTQYF
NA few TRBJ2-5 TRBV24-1 TGTGCCACCAGTGATCCAGGGAGCGTCCAGGAGACCCAGTACTTC CATSDPGSVQETQYF
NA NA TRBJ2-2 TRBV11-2 TGTGCCAGCAGAACAATCAAAGGGATAAGGAACACCGGGGAGCTGTTTTTT CASRTIKGIRNTGELFF
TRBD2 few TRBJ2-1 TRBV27 TGTGCCAGCAGTTTAACAGCGGGGCTCTACAATGAGCAGTTCTTC CASSLTAGLYNEQFF
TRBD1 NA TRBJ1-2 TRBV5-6 TGTGCCAGTTGGGACAGGGGATACTATGGCTACACCTTC CASWDRGYYGYTF
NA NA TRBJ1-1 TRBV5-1 TGCGCCAGCAGCTTGTGGGCGGTGAACACTGAAGCTTTCTTT CASSLWAVNTEAFF
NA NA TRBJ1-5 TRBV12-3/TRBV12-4 TGTGCCAGCAGTTCTACCATCGGGAATGACAATCAGCCCCAGCATTTT CASSSTIGNDNQPQHF
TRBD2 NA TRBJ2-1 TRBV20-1 TGCAGTGCTAGTGTAGGCGGGAGGGCTGAGCAGTTCTTC CSASVGGRAEQFF
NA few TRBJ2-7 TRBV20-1 TGCAGTGCGAGTCGACAGATTTCCTCCGAGCAGTACTTC CSASRQISSEQYF
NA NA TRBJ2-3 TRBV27 TGTGCCAGCAGTTTTGACGGCCTCACAGATACGCAGTATTTT CASSFDGLTDTQYF
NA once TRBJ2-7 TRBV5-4 TGTGCCCCTTGGGATCAGACTCGCTCCTACGAGCAGTACTTC CAPWDQTRSYEQYF
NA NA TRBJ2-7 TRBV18 TGTGCCAGCTCCTCGGTTGGCGAGCAGTACTTC CASSSVGEQYF
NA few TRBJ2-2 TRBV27 TGTGCCAGCAGTCGATCCTTGGGCGGGGAGCTGTTTTTT CASSRSLGGELFF
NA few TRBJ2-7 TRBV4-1 TGCGCCAGCAGCCAGGGGGCGGGCAGGGCTTACGAGCAGTACTTC CASSQGAGRAYEQYF
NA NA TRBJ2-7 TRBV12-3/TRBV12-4 TGTGCCAGCAGTCACCGGACACGGAAAGAACAGTACTTC CASSHRTRKEQYF
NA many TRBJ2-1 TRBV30 TGTGCCTGGAGTATCTACAATGAGCAGTTCTTC CAWSIYNEQFF
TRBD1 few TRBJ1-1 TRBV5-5 TGTGCCAGCAGCTTGGGACAGGGAGACTACACTGAAGCTTTCTTT CASSLGQGDYTEAFF
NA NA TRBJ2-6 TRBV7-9 TGTGCCAGCATCCCGTGGCTCTCACCCCTCTCTGGGGCCAACGTCCTGACTTTC CASIPWLSPLSGANVLTF
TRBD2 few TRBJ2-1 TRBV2 TGTGCCAGCAGTGATTCCGGGCTAGCGGTTAGATACAATGAGCAGTTCTTC CASSDSGLAVRYNEQFF
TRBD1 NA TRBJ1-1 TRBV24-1 TGTGCCACCAGTGACCACGGGACAGGCCCAGCTTTCTTT CATSDHGTGPAFF
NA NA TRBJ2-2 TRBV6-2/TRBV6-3 TGTGCCAGCCAGGACCCACCGAACACCGGGGAGCTGTTTTTT CASQDPPNTGELFF
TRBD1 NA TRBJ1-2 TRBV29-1 TGCAGCGTTGAGATGGGGACAGCGTCTTCCTATGGCTACACCTTC CSVEMGTASSYGYTF
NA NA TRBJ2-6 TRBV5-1 TGCGCCAGCAGCGATGGGGGGACCGGGGCCAACGTCCTGACTTTC CASSDGGTGANVLTF
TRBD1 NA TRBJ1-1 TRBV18 TGTGCCAGCTCACCAGATTCGGACAGGGTTGAAGCTTTCTTT CASSPDSDRVEAFF
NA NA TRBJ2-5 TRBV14 TGTGCCAGCAGCCCGGACTGGGGAGAGACCCAGTACTTC CASSPDWGETQYF
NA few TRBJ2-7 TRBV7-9 TGTGCCAGCAGCTTAAAGAGGCAGAATCGTTTCGACGAGCAGTACTTC CASSLKRQNRFDEQYF
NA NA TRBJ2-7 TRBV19 TGTGCCAGTAGTCCCTATTCACAGGACGAGCAGTACTTC CASSPYSQDEQYF
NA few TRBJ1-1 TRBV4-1 TGCGCCAGCAGCCAATACGTTGACAGGCAGAACACTGAAGCTTTCTTT CASSQYVDRQNTEAFF
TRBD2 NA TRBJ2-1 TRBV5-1 TGCGCCAGCAGCGCCCGGACTAGCGGAAATAATGAGCAGTTCTTC CASSARTSGNNEQFF
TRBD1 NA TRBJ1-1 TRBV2 TGTGCCAGCAGGGATACAGGGGGTGGAATGAACACTGAAGCTTTCTTT CASRDTGGGMNTEAFF
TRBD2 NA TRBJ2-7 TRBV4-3 TGCGCCAGCAGCCAAGATCTTTGGCGGGAGGGCCGGACCTACGAGCAGTACTTC CASSQDLWREGRTYEQYF